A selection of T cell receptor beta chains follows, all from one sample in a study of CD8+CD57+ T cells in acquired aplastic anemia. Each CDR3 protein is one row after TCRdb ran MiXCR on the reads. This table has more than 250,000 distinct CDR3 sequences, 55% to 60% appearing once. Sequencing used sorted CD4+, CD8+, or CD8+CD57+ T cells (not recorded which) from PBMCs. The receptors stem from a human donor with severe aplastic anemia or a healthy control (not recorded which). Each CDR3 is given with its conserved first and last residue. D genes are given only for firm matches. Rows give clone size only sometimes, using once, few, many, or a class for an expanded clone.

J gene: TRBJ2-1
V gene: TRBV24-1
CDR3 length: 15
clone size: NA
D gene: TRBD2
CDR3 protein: CASSTQREGYNEQFF
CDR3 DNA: TGTGCCAGCAGTACCCAGCGGGAGGGTTACAATGAGCAGTTCTTC

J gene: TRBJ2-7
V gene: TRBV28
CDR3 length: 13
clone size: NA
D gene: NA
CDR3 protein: CASSRRTEGEQYF
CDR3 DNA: TGTGCCAGCAGCCGCCGGACGGAGGGCGAGCAGTACTTC

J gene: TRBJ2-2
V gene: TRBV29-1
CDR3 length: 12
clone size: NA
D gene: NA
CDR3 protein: CSVEGNTGELFF
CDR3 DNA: TGCAGCGTTGAGGGGAACACCGGGGAGCTGTTTTTT

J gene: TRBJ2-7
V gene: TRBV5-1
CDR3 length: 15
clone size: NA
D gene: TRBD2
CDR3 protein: CASSLASGREPTQYF
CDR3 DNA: TGCGCCAGCAGCTTGGCTAGCGGTCGCGAACCCACGCAGTACTTC

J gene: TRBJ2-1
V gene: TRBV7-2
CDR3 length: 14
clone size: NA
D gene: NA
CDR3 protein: CASSVGGARNEQFF
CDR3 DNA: TGTGCCAGCAGTGTAGGGGGGGCCAGGAATGAGCAGTTCTTC

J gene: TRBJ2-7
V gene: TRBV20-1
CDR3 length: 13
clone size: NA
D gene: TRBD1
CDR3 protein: CSASGTAEYEQYF
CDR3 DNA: TGCAGTGCTTCCGGGACAGCTGAGTACGAGCAGTACTTC

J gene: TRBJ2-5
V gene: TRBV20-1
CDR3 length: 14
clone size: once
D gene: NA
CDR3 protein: CSARDGGYQETQYF
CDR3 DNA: TGCAGTGCTAGAGATGGCGGGTACCAAGAGACCCAGTACTTC

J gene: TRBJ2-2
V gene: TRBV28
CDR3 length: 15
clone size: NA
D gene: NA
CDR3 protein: CASSPYREDTGGLFF
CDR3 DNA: TGTGCCAGCAGTCCCTACAGGGAAGACACCGGGGGGCTGTTTTTT

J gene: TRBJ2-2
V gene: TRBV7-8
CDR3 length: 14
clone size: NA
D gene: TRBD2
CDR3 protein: CASIERGGTGELFF
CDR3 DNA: TGTGCCAGCATTGAGCGGGGGGGGACCGGGGAGCTGTTTTTT

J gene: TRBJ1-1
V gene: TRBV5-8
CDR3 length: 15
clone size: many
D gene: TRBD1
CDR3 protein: CASSQATGAGTEAFF
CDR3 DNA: TGTGCCAGCAGCCAAGCCACAGGGGCTGGCACTGAAGCTTTCTTT

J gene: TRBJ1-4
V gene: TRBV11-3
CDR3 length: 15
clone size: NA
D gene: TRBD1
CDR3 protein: CASSSSGTVLEKLFF
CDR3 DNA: TGTGCCAGCAGCTCCTCCGGGACAGTGCTTGAAAAACTGTTTTTT

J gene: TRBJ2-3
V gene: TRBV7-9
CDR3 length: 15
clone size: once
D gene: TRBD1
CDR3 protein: CASSHRDRESDTQYF
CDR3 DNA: TGTGCCAGCAGCCACCGGGACAGGGAGTCAGATACGCAGTATTTT

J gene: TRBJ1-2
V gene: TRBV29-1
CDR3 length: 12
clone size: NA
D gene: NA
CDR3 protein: CSVGRVLHGYTF
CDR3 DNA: TGCAGCGTTGGACGGGTCCTCCATGGCTACACCTTC

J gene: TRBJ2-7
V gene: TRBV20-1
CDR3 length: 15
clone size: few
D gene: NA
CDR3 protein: CSARREGRERFEQYF
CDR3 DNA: TGCAGTGCTAGAAGAGAGGGCCGTGAGAGATTCGAGCAGTACTTC

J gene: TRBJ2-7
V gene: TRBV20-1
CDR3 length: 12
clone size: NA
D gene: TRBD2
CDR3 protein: CSAVAGGYEQYF
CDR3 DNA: TGCAGTGCTGTAGCGGGGGGGTACGAGCAGTACTTC

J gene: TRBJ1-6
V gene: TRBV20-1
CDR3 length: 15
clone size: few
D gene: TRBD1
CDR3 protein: CSAREGQNRGGPLHF
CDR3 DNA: TGCAGTGCTAGAGAGGGACAGAATAGAGGGGGACCCCTCCACTTT

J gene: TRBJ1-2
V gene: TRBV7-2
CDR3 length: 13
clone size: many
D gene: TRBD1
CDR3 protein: CASSLRGPLGYTF
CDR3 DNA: TGTGCCAGCAGCTTAAGGGGGCCCCTAGGCTACACCTTC

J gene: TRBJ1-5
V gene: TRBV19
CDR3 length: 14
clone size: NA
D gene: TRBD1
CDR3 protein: CASNRQGSNQPQHF
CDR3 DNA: TGTGCCAGTAATCGACAGGGGAGCAATCAGCCCCAGCATTTT

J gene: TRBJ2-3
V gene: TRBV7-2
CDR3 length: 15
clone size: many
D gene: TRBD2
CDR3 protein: CASSFGRGFTDTQYF
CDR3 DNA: TGTGCCAGCAGCTTCGGGCGGGGGTTCACAGATACGCAGTATTTT

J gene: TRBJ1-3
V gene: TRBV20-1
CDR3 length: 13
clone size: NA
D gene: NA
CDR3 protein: CSAMSGAGNTIYF
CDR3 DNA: TGCAGCGCCATGAGTGGAGCTGGAAACACCATATATTTT

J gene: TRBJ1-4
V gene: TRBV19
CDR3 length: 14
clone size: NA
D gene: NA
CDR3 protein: CASSFGRLYEKLFF
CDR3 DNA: TGTGCCAGTAGTTTCGGCAGGCTATATGAAAAACTGTTTTTT

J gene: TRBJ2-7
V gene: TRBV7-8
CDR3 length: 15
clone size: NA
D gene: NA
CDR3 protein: CASSLKDGVSYEQYF
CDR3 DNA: TGTGCCAGCAGCTTAAAGGACGGGGTCTCCTACGAGCAGTACTTC

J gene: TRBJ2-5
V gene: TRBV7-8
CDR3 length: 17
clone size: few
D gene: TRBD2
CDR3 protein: CASSPLSAGGTQETQYF
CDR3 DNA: TGTGCCAGCTCACCACTGTCGGCGGGGGGCACCCAAGAGACCCAGTACTTC

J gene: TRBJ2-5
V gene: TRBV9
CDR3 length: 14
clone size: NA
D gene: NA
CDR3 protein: CASSVGGGGGTQYF
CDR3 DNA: TGTGCCAGCAGCGTAGGAGGGGGTGGGGGGACCCAGTACTTC

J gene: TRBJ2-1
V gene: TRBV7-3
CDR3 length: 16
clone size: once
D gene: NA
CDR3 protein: CASSHAGTHETAERFF
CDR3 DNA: TGTGCCAGCAGCCACGCAGGGACGCATGAAACCGCGGAGCGGTTCTTC

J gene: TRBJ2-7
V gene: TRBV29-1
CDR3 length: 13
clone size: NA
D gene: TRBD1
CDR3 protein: CSVTGTGAYEQYF
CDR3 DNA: TGCAGCGTAACGGGGACAGGAGCCTACGAGCAGTACTTC

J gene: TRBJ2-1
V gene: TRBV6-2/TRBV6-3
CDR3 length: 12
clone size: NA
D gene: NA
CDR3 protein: CASTERYNEQFF
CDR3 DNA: TGTGCCAGCACCGAACGGTACAATGAGCAGTTCTTC

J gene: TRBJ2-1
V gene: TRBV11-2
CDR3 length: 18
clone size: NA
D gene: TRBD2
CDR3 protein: CASSLGRRLAGGWNEQFF
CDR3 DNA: TGTGCCAGCAGCTTAGGTCGTCGACTAGCGGGGGGGTGGAATGAGCAGTTCTTC

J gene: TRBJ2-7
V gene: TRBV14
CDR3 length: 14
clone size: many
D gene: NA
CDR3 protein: CASSQDWSAGEQYF
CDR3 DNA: TGTGCCAGCAGCCAAGACTGGTCTGCAGGCGAGCAGTACTTC

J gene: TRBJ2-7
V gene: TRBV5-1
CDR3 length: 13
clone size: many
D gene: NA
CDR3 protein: CASSSDGTYEQYF
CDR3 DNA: TGCGCCAGCAGCTCGGACGGTACCTACGAGCAGTACTTC

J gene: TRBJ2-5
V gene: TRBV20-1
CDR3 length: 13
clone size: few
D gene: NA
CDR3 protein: CSARPLREETQYF
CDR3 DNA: TGCAGTGCTAGGCCTCTTCGCGAAGAGACCCAGTACTTC

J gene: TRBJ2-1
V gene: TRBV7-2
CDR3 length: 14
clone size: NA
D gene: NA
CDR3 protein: CASSLVDSNNEQFF
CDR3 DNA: TGTGCCAGCAGCTTAGTTGATTCTAACAATGAGCAGTTCTTC

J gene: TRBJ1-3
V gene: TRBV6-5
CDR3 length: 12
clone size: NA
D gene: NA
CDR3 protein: CASSEGRNTIYF
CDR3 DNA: TGTGCCAGCAGTGAGGGCAGAAACACCATATATTTT

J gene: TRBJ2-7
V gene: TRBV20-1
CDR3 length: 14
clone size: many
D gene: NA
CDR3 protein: CSAREDVVPYEQYF
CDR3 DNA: TGCAGTGCTAGAGAGGACGTTGTCCCCTACGAGCAGTACTTC

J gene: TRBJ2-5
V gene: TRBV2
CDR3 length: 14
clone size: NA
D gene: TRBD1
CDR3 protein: CATGNLVSNQPQYF
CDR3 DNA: TGTGCGACAGGGAACCTCGTGAGCAATCAGCCCCAGTACTTC

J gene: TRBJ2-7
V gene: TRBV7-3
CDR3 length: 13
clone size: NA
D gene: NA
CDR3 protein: CASSSQIGYEQYF
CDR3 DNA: TGTGCCAGCAGCTCCCAAATAGGGTACGAGCAGTACTTC

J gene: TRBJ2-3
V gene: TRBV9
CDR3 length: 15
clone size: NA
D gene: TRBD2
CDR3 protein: CASSVGASGLDTQYF
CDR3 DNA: TGTGCCAGCAGCGTAGGAGCTAGCGGGCTCGATACGCAGTATTTT

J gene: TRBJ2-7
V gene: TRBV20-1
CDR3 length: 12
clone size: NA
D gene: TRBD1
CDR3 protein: CSAPGTGSQQYF
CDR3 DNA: TGCAGTGCCCCCGGGACAGGGTCTCAGCAGTACTTC

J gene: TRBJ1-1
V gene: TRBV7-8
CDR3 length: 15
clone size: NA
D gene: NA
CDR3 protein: CASSLAPQRNTEAFF
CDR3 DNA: TGTGCCAGCAGCTTAGCCCCACAAAGGAACACTGAAGCTTTCTTT

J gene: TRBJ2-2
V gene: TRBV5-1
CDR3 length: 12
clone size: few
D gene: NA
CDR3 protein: CASSLELGELFF
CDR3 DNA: TGCGCCAGCAGCTTGGAGTTAGGGGAGCTGTTTTTT

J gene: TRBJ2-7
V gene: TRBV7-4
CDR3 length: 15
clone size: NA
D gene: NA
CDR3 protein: CASSPRGGGPLEQYF
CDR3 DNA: TGTGCCAGCAGCCCCCGGGGAGGGGGGCCACTCGAGCAGTACTTC

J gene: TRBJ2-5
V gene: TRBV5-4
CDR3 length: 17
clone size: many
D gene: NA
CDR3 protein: CASSSFKTRGFEETQYF
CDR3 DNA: TGTGCCAGCAGCTCCTTCAAGACACGGGGTTTCGAGGAGACCCAGTACTTC

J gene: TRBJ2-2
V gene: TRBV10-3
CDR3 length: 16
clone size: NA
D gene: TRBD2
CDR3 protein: CAISETPGLPTGELFF
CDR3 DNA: TGTGCCATCAGTGAGACGCCGGGACTACCCACCGGGGAGCTGTTTTTT

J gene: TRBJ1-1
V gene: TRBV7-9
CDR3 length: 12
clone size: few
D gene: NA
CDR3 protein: CASSGDALRAFF
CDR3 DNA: TGTGCCAGCAGCGGGGACGCCCTGCGAGCTTTCTTT

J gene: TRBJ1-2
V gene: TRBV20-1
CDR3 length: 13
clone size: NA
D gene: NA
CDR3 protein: CSVEPGEGYGYTF
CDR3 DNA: TGCAGTGTCGAGCCAGGGGAAGGCTATGGCTACACCTTC